Listed below are T cell receptor beta chains from one sample, sequenced in a study of cytomegalovirus exposure and HLA in healthy donors. Measured with immunoSEQ multiplex PCR; TCRdb has only the in-frame clones, and not every one. The sample gives roughly 110,000 clones, approximately 83% of which show up once; about 2.7% is in the top ten. The source material was PBMCs. All receptors come from a woman under 30 in good health and CMV-seronegative. The CDR3 runs from the conserved cysteine through the conserved F or W. The order of the fields is D gene, V gene, J gene, CDR3 DNA, CDR3 protein. The D gene is left open where the match is weak.

>-|TRBV6-1|TRBJ1-1
TGTGCCAGCAGTGAAGCGTCAGATCCGAACACTGAAGCTTTCTTT
CASSEASDPNTEAFF
>TRBD2|TRBV7-8|TRBJ2-2
TGTGCCAGCAGCCCTATTAGCGGGAGAAGTACCGGGGAGCTGTTTTTT
CASSPISGRSTGELFF
>TRBD1|TRBV19|TRBJ1-2
TGTGCCAGTAGTATAAGCCCAGGGGGTGAAATCTATGGCTACACCTTC
CASSISPGGEIYGYTF
>TRBD2|TRBV5-1|TRBJ2-1
TGCGCCAGCAGCTTGCCTAGCGGGGCCCCCACCTACAATGAGCAGTTCTTC
CASSLPSGAPTYNEQFF
>TRBD1|TRBV28|TRBJ1-2
TGTGCCAGCAGTTTTTCGGACAGGGTTAACTATAGCTACACCTTC
CASSFSDRVNYSYTF
>-|TRBV7-2|TRBJ2-3
TGTGCCAGCAGCCCGGCCGGGGATGCGGATACGCAGTATTTT
CASSPAGDADTQYF
>-|TRBV7-2|TRBJ2-1
TGTGCCAGCAGCTTAACCCCCGCCAGCGAAGAGCAGTTCTTC
CASSLTPASEEQFF
>-|TRBV5-4|TRBJ1-1
TGTGCCAGCAGCTTGTTTTCCAGGGCGGACGAAGCTTTCTTT
CASSLFSRADEAFF
>-|TRBV25-1|TRBJ1-2
TGTGCCAGCAGTGAACAGGGATGGGGGCATGGCTACACCTTC
CASSEQGWGHGYTF
>-|TRBV11-3|TRBJ1-1
TGTGCCAGCACCCTGAGTGGTCGGTCGGGGGGCACTGAAGCTTTCTTT
CASTLSGRSGGTEAFF
>TRBD2|TRBV27|TRBJ2-1
TGTGCCAGCAGTAGGGGACTAGCGCTTGAGCAGTTCTTC
CASSRGLALEQFF
>TRBD2|TRBV5-6|TRBJ2-7
TGTGCCAGCAGCCCTACCATGGGACTAGGGGAAACCTACGAGCAGTACTTC
CASSPTMGLGETYEQYF
>TRBD1|TRBV10-2|TRBJ1-2
TGCGCCAGCAGTGACAGGACAGGGGGTATCTCTAACTATGGCTACACCTTC
CASSDRTGGISNYGYTF
>TRBD1|TRBV7-2|TRBJ2-6
TGTGCCAGCAGCTTAGGGACAGGGGCGAGAGGGGCCAACGTCCTGACTTTC
CASSLGTGARGANVLTF
>-|TRBV28|TRBJ1-2
TGTGCCAGCAGCCCGCCGCCTTCAGGGCAAGGCTACACCTTC
CASSPPPSGQGYTF
>-|TRBV5-5|TRBJ1-4
TGTGCCAGCAGCTTACTTCGCGAAAAACTGTTTTTT
CASSLLREKLFF